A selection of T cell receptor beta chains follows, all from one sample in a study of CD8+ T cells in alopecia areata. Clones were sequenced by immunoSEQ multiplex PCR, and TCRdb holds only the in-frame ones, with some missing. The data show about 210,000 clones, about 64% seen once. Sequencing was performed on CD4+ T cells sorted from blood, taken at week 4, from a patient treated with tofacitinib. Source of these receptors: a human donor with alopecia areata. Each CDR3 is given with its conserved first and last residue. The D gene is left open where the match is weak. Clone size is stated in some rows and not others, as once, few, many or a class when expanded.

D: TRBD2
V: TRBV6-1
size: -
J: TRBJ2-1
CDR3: CASRISGGHNEQFF
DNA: TGTGCCAGCAGAATTAGCGGGGGGCACAATGAGCAGTTCTTC

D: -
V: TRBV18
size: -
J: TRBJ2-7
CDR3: CASSPLGDAYEQYF
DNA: TGTGCCAGCTCGCCCTTGGGCGATGCTTACGAGCAGTACTTC

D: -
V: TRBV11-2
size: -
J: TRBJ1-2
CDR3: CASSPRSYGYTF
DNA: TGTGCCAGCAGCCCTCGTTCCTATGGCTACACCTTC

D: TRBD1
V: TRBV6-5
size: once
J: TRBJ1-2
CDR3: CASRGTGYFEWGYTF
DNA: TGTGCCAGCCGGGGGACAGGTTACTTTGAGTGGGGCTACACCTTC

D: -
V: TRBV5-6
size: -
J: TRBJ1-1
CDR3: CASSLRYTEAFF
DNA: TGTGCCAGCAGCTTGCGGTACACTGAAGCTTTCTTT

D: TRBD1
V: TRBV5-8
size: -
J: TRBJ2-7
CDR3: CASKGDSSYEQYF
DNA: TGTGCCAGTAAAGGGGACAGCTCCTACGAGCAGTACTTC

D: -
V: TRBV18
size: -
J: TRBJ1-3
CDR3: CASSPFVSSGNTIYF
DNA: TGTGCCAGCTCACCCTTCGTGAGCTCTGGAAACACCATATATTTT

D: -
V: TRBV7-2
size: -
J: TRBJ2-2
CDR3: CASSFPLAGGELFF
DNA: TGTGCCAGCAGCTTCCCCCTAGCTGGGGGGGAGCTGTTTTTT

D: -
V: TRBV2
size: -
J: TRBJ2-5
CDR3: CASSPREGETQYF
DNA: TGTGCCAGCAGCCCCAGGGAAGGGGAGACCCAGTACTTC

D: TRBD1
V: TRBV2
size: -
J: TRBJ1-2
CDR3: CASSRDRGVGYTF
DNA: TGTGCCAGCAGTCGGGACAGGGGAGTTGGCTACACCTTC

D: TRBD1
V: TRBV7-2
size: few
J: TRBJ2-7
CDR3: CASSQGQGSSYEQYF
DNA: TGTGCCAGCAGCCAAGGACAGGGAAGCTCCTACGAGCAGTACTTC

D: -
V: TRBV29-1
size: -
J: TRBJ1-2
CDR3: CSVWEAASGYTF
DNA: TGCAGCGTTTGGGAGGCTGCGAGTGGCTACACCTTC

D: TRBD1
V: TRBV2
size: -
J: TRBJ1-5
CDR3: CASSEALGWDRDREPQHF
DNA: TGTGCCAGCAGTGAAGCGCTGGGATGGGACAGGGACCGCGAGCCCCAGCATTTT

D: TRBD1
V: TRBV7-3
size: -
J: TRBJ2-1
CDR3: CASSSRDRDYNEQFF
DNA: TGTGCCAGCAGCTCCCGGGACAGGGACTACAATGAGCAGTTCTTC

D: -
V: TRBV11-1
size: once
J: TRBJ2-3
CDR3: CASSLAGEDTQYF
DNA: TGTGCCAGCAGCTTAGCGGGGGAGGATACGCAGTATTTT

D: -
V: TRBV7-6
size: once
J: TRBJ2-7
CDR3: CASSLQAAYEQYF
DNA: TGTGCCAGCAGCTTACAGGCTGCCTACGAGCAGTACTTC

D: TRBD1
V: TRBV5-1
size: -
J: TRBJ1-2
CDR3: CASSRGTVGDGYTF
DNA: TGCGCCAGCAGCAGAGGGACAGTGGGCGATGGCTACACCTTC

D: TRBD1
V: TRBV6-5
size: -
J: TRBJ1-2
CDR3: CASSSRQGNYGYTF
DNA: TGTGCCAGCAGTTCCAGACAGGGCAACTATGGCTACACCTTC

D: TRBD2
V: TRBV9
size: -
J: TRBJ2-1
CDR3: CASSVASGGFNEQFF
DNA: TGTGCCAGCAGCGTAGCTAGCGGGGGCTTCAATGAGCAGTTCTTC

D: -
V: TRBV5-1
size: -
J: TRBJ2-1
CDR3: CASSLEGGGSYNEQFF
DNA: TGCGCCAGCAGCTTGGAAGGGGGAGGATCCTACAATGAGCAGTTCTTC

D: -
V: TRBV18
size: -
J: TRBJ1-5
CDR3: CASSGGADSNQPQHF
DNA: TGTGCCAGCTCGGGAGGGGCAGATAGCAATCAGCCCCAGCATTTT

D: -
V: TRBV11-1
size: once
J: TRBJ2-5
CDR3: CASSLAGGPETQYF
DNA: TGTGCCAGCAGCTTAGCCGGGGGGCCAGAGACCCAGTACTTC

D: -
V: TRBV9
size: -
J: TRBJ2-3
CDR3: CASSVFGASTDTQYF
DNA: TGTGCCAGCAGCGTATTCGGGGCGAGCACAGATACGCAGTATTTT

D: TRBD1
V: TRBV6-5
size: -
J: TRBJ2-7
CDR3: CASTSGQGAGEQYF
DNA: TGTGCCAGCACCTCAGGGCAGGGGGCGGGAGAGCAGTACTTC

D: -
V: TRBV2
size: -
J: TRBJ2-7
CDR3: CASSEVTGSYEQYF
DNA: TGTGCCAGCAGTGAGGTGACAGGCTCCTACGAGCAGTACTTC

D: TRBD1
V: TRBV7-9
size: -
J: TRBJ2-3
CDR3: CASSLLGTGETDTQYF
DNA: TGTGCCAGCAGCTTACTCGGGACAGGGGAGACAGATACGCAGTATTTT

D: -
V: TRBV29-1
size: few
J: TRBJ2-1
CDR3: CSVGRGVEQFF
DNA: TGCAGCGTTGGACGGGGTGTTGAGCAGTTCTTC